The text below deals with one TCR beta chain. The antigen remains unidentified. The CDR3 runs 16 residues. V lost 7 bases and J 1 base, leaving 17 bases between the germline ends. Germline V gene data show CDR1 as MDHEN and CDR2 as SYDVKM. These data are taken from a study of T cells in Graves' hyperthyroidism and ophthalmopathy. Study-wide results and caveats: Most clonotypes expanded in thyroid above 0.001 were likewise present in blood. It was a median around 6 months before onset that the model predicted ophthalmopathy. A model built on 13 V-J features separated ophthalmopathy from stable hyperthyroidism.

A patient was excluded if there was uncontrolled infection, other autoimmune disease, pregnancy or lactation. Researchers amplified the TCR beta CDR3 regions from RNA transcripts. During a first-round RT-PCR of the TCR CDR3, the HTBI primer set was used. TCRdb re-derived calls from the multiplex PCR reads in MiXCR, one entry per CDR3 protein. The table shows roughly 530,000 distinct CDR3 sequences, with under 20% occurring only once. This sequence was found in a young woman with Graves' ophthalmopathy. Sequenced sample: blood. This sequence joins TRBV28 and TRBJ1-5; TRBD1 might be the D (5 bases). The CDR3 nucleotides read TGTGCCAGCACCGAGATATGGGGGGAAAGCAATCAGCCCCAGCATTTT. Translating gives CASTEIWGESNQPQHF.